The 24 T cell receptor beta chains below were found in one sample sequenced in a study of blood T cell repertoires in COVID-19. The repertoire was sequenced with immunoSEQ multiplex PCR; TCRdb's copy has only in-frame clones and lacks some. The sample shows tens of thousands of clones, over 75% of them seen only once. Sequenced input: peripheral blood. The receptors come from a human donor with active COVID-19. The donor label of this sample is uncertain.

On this clone itself: The same CDR3 is also encoded by other DNA sequences in this sample. The chain links TRBV5-1 to TRBJ1-2; TRBD1 is a possible D gene (5 bases). Germline V gene lookup returns CDR1 SGHRS and CDR2 YFSETQ. The CDR3 is made up of 14 amino acids. Trimming removed 0 bases at V and 0 bases at J, with 6 bases between. Written as DNA, the CDR3 is TGCGCCAGCAGCTTGGAAGGGGCTAACTATGGCTACACCTTC. The encoded protein is CASSLEGANYGYTF.

CDR3 DNA: TGTGCCAGCATCCTCACCGGGACTAGCGGGACTGGGGCCAACGTCCTGACTTTC. Its translation is CASILTGTSGTGANVLTF. The chain is built from TRBV2 and TRBJ2-6; 13 bases match TRBD2. Germline V CDR1 and CDR2: SNHLY, FYNNEI. This CDR3 spans 18 amino acids. Germline trimming cut 7 bases from V and 2 bases from J; bases unmatched to any gene: 8.

The chain links TRBV3-1 (or the pseudogene TRBV3-2) to TRBJ1-6, with TRBD1 identical over 7 bases. The ends lost 2 bases at V and 8 bases at J; junction bases unmatched: 9. Germline V gene data show CDR1 as LGHDT and CDR2 as YNNKEL (reference sequence). The CDR3 covers 16 residues. The CDR3 DNA reads as TGTGCCAGCAGCCAAACTTCGACAGGGAAGGATTCACCCCTCCACTTT. As protein: CASSQTSTGKDSPLHF.

J is TRBJ2-2 and V is TRBV7-2; TRBD2 matches at 7 bases. Unmatched junction bases numbered 8, after V lost 7 bases and J lost 6 bases. The CDR3 has 14 residues. Germline values: CDR1 SGHTA, CDR2 FQGNSA. DNA of the CDR3: TGTGCCAGCAAGACTAGCTCAAACTCCGGGGAGCTGTTTTTT. Translation: CASKTSSNSGELFF. Full variable domain (outside the CDR3, taken from reference TRBV7-2 and TRBJ2-2): GAGVSQSPSNKVTEKGKDVELRCDPISGHTALYWYRQSLGQGLEFLIYFQGNSAPDKSGLPSDRFSAERTGGSVSTLTIQRTQQEDSAVYLCASKTSSNSGELFFGEGSRLTVL.

J is TRBJ2-5 and V is TRBV12-3 or TRBV12-4; the match to TRBD1 covers 7 bases. The J segment lost 5 bases and the V segment lost 5 bases, leaving 5 bases of the junction unmatched. There are 13 residues in the CDR3. The CDR3 region is CASSLDRAETQYF. The CDR3 DNA reads as TGTGCCAGCAGTCTCGACAGGGCTGAGACCCAGTACTTC.

This clone appeared a few times. Different DNA sequences within this sample yield the same CDR3. This chain joins TRBV19 and TRBJ1-2, with TRBD1 matching 7 bases. The CDR3 spans 13 residues. Unmatched junction bases numbered 3, after V lost 4 bases and J lost 4 bases. CDR1 and CDR2 (germline): LNHDA, SQIVND (reference sequence). In DNA form, the CDR3 reads TGTGCCAGTAGTAGGACAGGACTCTATGGCTACACCTTC. This encodes CASSRTGLYGYTF.

The CDR3 loop is CASSLRLAGEYNEQFF. CDR3 nucleotides: TGCGCCAGCAGCCTGCGCCTAGCGGGAGAGTACAATGAGCAGTTCTTC. The J gene is TRBJ2-1, the V gene TRBV4-1; 10 bases fit TRBD2. CDR3 size: 16 residues. Germline CDR1 is MGHRA and CDR2 is YSYEKL. After removal of 4 bases from V and 4 bases from J, the junction contained 7 bases not matched to a gene.

The chain recombines TRBV7-8 with TRBJ2-7, with D possibly matching TRBD1 (6 bases). The germline CDR1 and CDR2 sequences are SGHVS and FQNEAQ. Trimming removed 5 bases at V and 5 bases at J, with 16 bases between. The CDR3 length is 14 residues. The CDR3 region has the DNA TGTGCCAGCAGCACCCCCAGGGGATGGGACGAGCAGTACTTC. It codes for CASSTPRGWDEQYF.

This rearrangement joins TRBV9 to TRBJ1-3; 8 bases map to TRBD1. The J segment lost 0 bases and the V segment lost 2 bases, leaving 4 bases of the junction unmatched. This CDR3 has 16 residues. Germline CDR1 SGDLS, CDR2 YYNGEE. The CDR3 nucleotides are TGTGCCAGCAGCGTTCACAGGGGGTTCTCTGGAAACACCATATATTTT. Its translation is CASSVHRGFSGNTIYF. Filled out from reference TRBV9 and TRBJ1-3, the complete variable domain reads DSGVTQTPKHLITATGQRVTLRCSPRSGDLSVYWYQQSLDQGLQFLIQYYNGEERAKGNILERFSAQQFPDLHSELNLSSLELGDSALYFCASSVHRGFSGNTIYFGEGSWLTVV.

This chain connects TRBV28 to TRBJ1-2, with 8 bases matching TRBD1. The J segment lost 3 bases and the V segment lost 6 bases, leaving 3 bases of the junction unmatched. Germline lookup yields CDR1 MDHEN and CDR2 SYDVKM. The length of the CDR3 is 13 residues. The CDR3 loop is CASSQTGDYGYTF. The CDR3 DNA reads as TGTGCCAGCAGCCAGACAGGGGACTATGGCTACACCTTC.

The chain recombines TRBV5-1 with TRBJ1-1; D is ambiguous. Germline V gene sequence: CDR1 SGHRS, CDR2 YFSETQ. This CDR3 spans 16 amino acids. V was cut by 3 bases and J by 0 bases, with 15 bases left in between. In DNA form, the CDR3 reads TGCGCCAGCAGCTCGGTACAGAATCCGTTGAACACTGAAGCTTTCTTT. It is translated as CASSSVQNPLNTEAFF.

The rearrangement links TRBV30 to TRBJ2-5; D is perhaps TRBD2 (6 bases). This CDR3 has 13 residues. Germline CDR1 GTSNPN, CDR2 SVGIG (reference sequence). V dropped 2 bases and J dropped 0 bases, with 7 bases sitting between them. The CDR3 loop reads CAWSRGYQETQYF. The CDR3 bases are TGTGCCTGGAGTCGGGGGTACCAAGAGACCCAGTACTTC.

The rearrangement joins TRBV10-3 to TRBJ2-7; 10 nucleotides line up with TRBD1. Germline CDR1 and CDR2: ENHRY and SYGVKD. This CDR3 has 17 residues. J gave up 1 base and V 3 bases, and 9 bases lay outside the gene matches. The CDR3 region has the DNA TGTGCCATCAGTGATTCACCGGGACAGGGGTGGTCCTACGAGCAGTACTTC. This encodes CAISDSPGQGWSYEQYF.

The rearrangement links TRBV30 to TRBJ1-2; the match to TRBD1 covers 8 bases. The CDR3 spans 13 residues. In germline, CDR1 is GTSNPN, CDR2 SVGIG (reference sequence). The trim removed 0 bases at V and 4 bases at J, leaving 1 base unmatched. The CDR3 DNA reads TGTGCCTGGAGTGTACAGGGGGGCTATGGCTACACCTTC. Protein sequence: CAWSVQGGYGYTF.

The V gene is TRBV7-9, the J gene TRBJ1-2; 8 bases are shared with TRBD1. V dropped 5 bases and J dropped 4; count of bases not matched to a gene: 9. Germline CDR1 and CDR2: SEHNR and FQNEAQ (reference sequence). The length of the CDR3 is 15 residues. The CDR3 DNA reads as TGTGCCAGCAGCCCAAGACAGGGGCCAATCTATGGCTACACCTTC. This translates into CASSPRQGPIYGYTF. Full variable domain (outside the CDR3, taken from reference TRBV7-9 and TRBJ1-2): DTGVSQNPRHKITKRGQNVTFRCDPISEHNRLYWYRQTLGQGPEFLTYFQNEAQLEKSRLLSDRFSAERPKGSFSTLEIQRTEQGDSAMYLCASSPRQGPIYGYTFGSGTRLTVV.

The chain joins TRBV7-9 to TRBJ2-5; D ambiguous. This CDR3 is built from 13 residues. V was clipped by 5 bases and J by 1 base, with 8 bases between them. Germline CDR1 reads SEHNR; CDR2 reads FQNEAQ (reference sequence). CDR3 coding DNA: TGTGCCAGCAGCGTCCCGGTCCAAGAGACCCAGTACTTC. Amino acid sequence: CASSVPVQETQYF.

This rearrangement joins TRBV11-2 to TRBJ1-2; 9 positions match TRBD1. CDR3 size: 16 residues. The V gene's germline CDR1 is SGHAT and CDR2 FQNNGV. The trim removed 0 bases at V and 4 bases at J, leaving 6 bases unmatched. Written as DNA, the CDR3 is TGTGCCAGCAGCTTAGATAACAGGGGGCCTGGCTATGGCTACACCTTC. This gives the protein CASSLDNRGPGYGYTF.

This clone appeared once. The rearrangement joins TRBV9 to TRBJ2-2, with a possible D match to TRBD2 (7 bases). Germline CDR1 and CDR2: SGDLS and YYNGEE. This CDR3 is built from 15 residues. Trimming left V 5 bases short and J 0 bases short, with 11 bases between. CDR3: CASREGGANTGELFF. For the CDR3, the DNA is TGTGCCAGCAGAGAAGGGGGGGCGAACACCGGGGAGCTGTTTTTT. The whole variable domain, remainder taken from reference TRBV9 and TRBJ2-2, is DSGVTQTPKHLITATGQRVTLRCSPRSGDLSVYWYQQSLDQGLQFLIQYYNGEERAKGNILERFSAQQFPDLHSELNLSSLELGDSALYFCASREGGANTGELFFGEGSRLTVL.

This rearrangement joins TRBV6-5 to TRBJ1-2, with 12 bases fitting TRBD1. Germline-derived CDR1 and CDR2 are MNHEY and SVGAGI. The V segment lost 5 bases and the J segment 8 bases; nucleotides outside the gene matches: 6. The CDR3 has 14 amino acids. The CDR3 DNA sequence: TGTGCCAGCAGTCGTTCCGGGACAGGGGGCGGCTACACCTTC. Its protein is CASSRSGTGGGYTF.

The chain recombines TRBV27 with TRBJ2-4; 10 bases are shared with TRBD1. V lost 5 bases, J lost 9 bases, and 4 bases stayed unmatched. CDR3 length: 13 amino acids. Germline CDR1 MNHEY, CDR2 SMNVEV (reference sequence). The CDR3 here is CASSDRGLGIQYF. CDR3 nucleotide sequence: TGTGCCAGCAGTGACAGGGGGCTTGGCATTCAGTACTTC.

V gene TRBV10-3 combines with J gene TRBJ1-2, with TRBD1 as a possible D gene (5 bases). V was clipped by 2 bases and J by 10 bases, with 8 bases between them. Germline CDR1 ENHRY, CDR2 SYGVKD. CDR3 size: 11 residues. CDR3 in amino acids: CAISEKGYYTF. The CDR3 DNA reads TGTGCCATCAGTGAGAAGGGGTACTACACCTTC.

The chain uses TRBV5-1 and TRBJ2-7; 8 nucleotides agree with TRBD1. V shed 4 bases, J shed 6 bases, and the junction held 3 bases outside the gene matches. Per germline, CDR1 SGHRS and CDR2 YFSETQ. The CDR3 covers 12 residues. CDR3 DNA sequence: TGCGCCAGCAGCCAGGACAGGGCCGAGCAGTACTTC. Its protein is CASSQDRAEQYF.

V is TRBV6-6 and J is TRBJ2-1; perhaps TRBD1 as D (5 bases). Germline lookup yields CDR1 MNHNY and CDR2 SVGAGI (reference sequence). This CDR3 comprises 16 residues. Trimming left V 2 bases short and J 2 bases short, with 13 bases between. The CDR3 DNA reads as TGTGCCAGCAGTTACCCGGAAAAGGGGACCTACAATGAGCAGTTCTTC. Protein: CASSYPEKGTYNEQFF.

The rearrangement joins TRBV19 to TRBJ2-3; unclear D gene. The ends were cut back, 6 bases at V and 4 bases at J, with 11 bases in the middle. The CDR3 sequence is 13 residues long. The germline V gene encodes CDR1 LNHDA and CDR2 SQIVND (reference sequence). CDR3 sequence reads: CASRLTWADTQYF. The CDR3 DNA reads TGTGCCAGTAGGCTGACTTGGGCAGATACGCAGTATTTT.